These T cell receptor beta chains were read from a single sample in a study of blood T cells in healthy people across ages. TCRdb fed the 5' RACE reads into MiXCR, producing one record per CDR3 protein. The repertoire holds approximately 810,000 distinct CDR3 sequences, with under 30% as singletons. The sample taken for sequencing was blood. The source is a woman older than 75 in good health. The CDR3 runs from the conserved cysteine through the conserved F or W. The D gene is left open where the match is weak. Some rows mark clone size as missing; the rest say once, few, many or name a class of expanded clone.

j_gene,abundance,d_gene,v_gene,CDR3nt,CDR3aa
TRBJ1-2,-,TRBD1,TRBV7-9,TGTGCCAGCAGCCCCAGGGGGGACCTATATGGCTACACCTTC,CASSPRGDLYGYTF
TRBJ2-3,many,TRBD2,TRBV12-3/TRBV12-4,TGTGCCAGCAGTCAGGGACTAGTGGCAGATACGCAGTATTTT,CASSQGLVADTQYF
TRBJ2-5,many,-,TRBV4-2,TGTGCCAGCAGCCAAGGGGGGGCAGGGGAGACCCAGTACTTC,CASSQGGAGETQYF
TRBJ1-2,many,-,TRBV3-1,TGTGCCAGCAGCCGCGCCTCAGGGATCTATGGCTACACCTTC,CASSRASGIYGYTF
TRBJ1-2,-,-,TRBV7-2,TGTGCCAGCAGCGCCGACGGGGGGCGCAAAGTTGGCTACACCTTC,CASSADGGRKVGYTF
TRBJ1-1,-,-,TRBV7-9,TGTGCCAGCAGCTTCAAGGGAAAGAACACTGAAGCTTTCTTT,CASSFKGKNTEAFF
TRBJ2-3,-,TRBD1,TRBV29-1,TGCAGCTCCTTGGGACAGGGGAATATGAGGGATACGCAGTATTTT,CSSLGQGNMRDTQYF
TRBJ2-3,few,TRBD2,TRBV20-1,TGCAGCGCTAGAGGGATACGGGGGGGCACAGATACGCAGTATTTT,CSARGIRGGTDTQYF
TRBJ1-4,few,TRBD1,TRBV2,TGTGCCAGCAAGCTACAGGGGGCTCCTAATGAAAAACTGTTTTTT,CASKLQGAPNEKLFF
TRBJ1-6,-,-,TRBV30,TGTGCCTGGAGCGCCGGGACCTTGGGTTCACCCCTCCACTTT,CAWSAGTLGSPLHF